These 14 T cell receptor beta chains originate from one sample sequenced in a study of OX40 agonist ivuxolimab in advanced cancers. Repertoires were generated with immunoSEQ multiplex PCR, while TCRdb's copy carries only in-frame clones and drops some. The table shows 65,000 to 85,000 clones, with about 86% occurring only once. Sequencing was performed on CD4+ or CD8+ T cells sorted from blood, taken in a trial of the OX40 agonist ivuxolimab. These TCRs come from an adult with an advanced solid tumor such as melanoma, head and neck, liver or kidney cancer.

The J gene is TRBJ2-5, the V gene TRBV7-2; 7 bases align to TRBD1. Germline V CDR1 and CDR2: SGHTA, FQGNSA. This CDR3 has 14 amino acids. The J segment lost 2 bases and the V segment lost 4 bases, leaving 4 bases of the junction unmatched. CDR3 DNA sequence: TGTGCCAGCAGCTCTCAGACAGGGCAAGAGACCCAGTACTTC. It codes for CASSSQTGQETQYF.

The rearrangement joins TRBV6-1 to TRBJ2-7, with no clear D. Germline V gives CDR1 MNHNS, CDR2 SASEGT. Trimming took off 5 bases at V and 2 bases at J, with 4 bases between the two ends. This CDR3 region has 11 residues. CDR3 sequence reads: CASSRPYEQYF. The CDR3 nucleotides are TGTGCCAGCAGTCGACCCTACGAGCAGTACTTC.

This chain links TRBV5-6 with TRBJ1-2, with D maybe TRBD1 (6 bases). This CDR3 is 13 amino acids long. Germline V gene lookup returns CDR1 SGHDT and CDR2 YYEEEE. Trimming stripped 6 bases from V and 2 bases from J, with 11 bases between. DNA of the CDR3: TGTGCCAGCACCCGGACAGTAAACTATGGCTACACCTTC. Residues: CASTRTVNYGYTF.

The gene calls are TRBV14 and TRBJ1-4, with 9 bases matching TRBD1. Germline trimming cut 4 bases from V and 6 bases from J; bases unmatched to any gene: 3. The CDR3 runs to 14 residues. Germline V lookup: CDR1 SGHDN, CDR2 FVKESK. Here the CDR3 DNA reads TGTGCCAGCAGCCGGGACAGGGTAGATGAAAAACTGTTTTTT. This encodes CASSRDRVDEKLFF.

This chain links TRBV19 with TRBJ1-2; a possible D gene is TRBD1 (6 bases). The CDR3 loop spans 13 amino acids. CDR1 LNHDA and CDR2 SQIVND come from the germline V gene (reference sequence). The germline V and J ends were trimmed by 5 bases and 4 bases, with 11 bases remaining between them. The CDR3 region is CASSVTGTYGYTF. CDR3 nucleotides: TGTGCCAGTAGTGTGACAGGAACCTATGGCTACACCTTC.

The chain joins TRBV5-8 to TRBJ1-5, with 9 bases that match TRBD1. Per the germline V gene, CDR1 is SGHTS and CDR2 is YDEGEE. J lost 6 bases, V lost 4 bases, and 8 bases had no gene match. The CDR3 runs 15 residues. The CDR3 nucleotides read TGTGCCAGCAGCCAAGGGACAGGGAAAGGTCAGCCCCAGCATTTT. It is translated as CASSQGTGKGQPQHF.

The gene calls are TRBV7-2 and TRBJ1-1; D unclear. The CDR3 runs 11 residues. Trimming cost V 0 bases and J 11 bases, with 7 bases left between them. From germline, CDR1 is SGHTA and CDR2 FQGNSA. The CDR3 spells CASSLASTAFF. CDR3 coding DNA: TGTGCCAGCAGCTTAGCGAGTACCGCTTTCTTT.

The chain uses TRBV5-4 and TRBJ1-2, with TRBD1 matching 7 bases. This CDR3 is built from 13 residues. Trimming removed 4 bases from V and 4 bases from J; junction bases left unmatched: 4. Germline V CDR1 and CDR2: SGHNT, YYREEE (reference sequence). The CDR3 sequence is CASSTGAGYGYTF. CDR3 nucleotide sequence: TGTGCCAGCAGCACAGGGGCAGGCTATGGCTACACCTTC.

The chain employs TRBV7-2 and TRBJ1-6; a possible D gene is TRBD1 (5 bases). The germline CDR1 and CDR2 sequences are SGHTA and FQGNSA. The CDR3 covers 15 residues. V shed 1 base and J shed 6 bases, with 10 bases lying between them. The CDR3 bases are TGTGCCAGCAGCTTAGGCAGGGAAGGTAATTCACCCCTCCACTTT. As protein: CASSLGREGNSPLHF.

V usage is TRBV2 and J usage is TRBJ1-2; D gene ambiguous. The germline V and J ends were trimmed by 1 base and 3 bases, with 0 bases remaining between them. Germline-derived CDR1 and CDR2 are SNHLY and FYNNEI. The length of the CDR3 is 11 residues. For the CDR3, the DNA is TGTGCCAGCAGTGAAGACTATGGCTACACCTTC. This gives the protein CASSEDYGYTF.

The chain uses TRBV4-3 and TRBJ1-1; D perhaps matches TRBD1 (5 bases). V was clipped by 3 bases and J by 7 bases, with 18 bases between them. The CDR3 consists of 15 residues. The germline CDR1 and CDR2 sequences are LGHNA and YSLEER. The CDR3 nucleotides read TGCGCCAGCAGCCAGGGTTTAGGGGTTACAAATGAAGCTTTCTTT. It codes for CASSQGLGVTNEAFF.

The chain joins TRBV7-8 to TRBJ1-1; weak D call: TRBD1 (6 bases). The CDR3 contains 17 residues. Trimming shortened V by 3 bases and J by 4 bases, and 21 bases separated the two germline ends. The germline V gene has CDR1 SGHVS and CDR2 FQNEAQ. The DNA for the CDR3 is TGTGCCAGCAGCTTTAGGAGGGGGGATGCGGGCAGCACTGAAGCTTTCTTT. Protein product: CASSFRRGDAGSTEAFF.

This clone turned up a few times. This chain connects TRBV7-2 to TRBJ2-1, with no clear D. The CDR3 is 11 amino acids. Trimming removed 5 bases at V and 10 bases at J, with 9 bases between. Germline CDR1 is SGHTA and CDR2 is FQGNSA. In nucleotides, the CDR3 is TGTGCCAGCAGCGACCGGTACGAGCAGTTCTTC. Encoded protein: CASSDRYEQFF.

V and J are TRBV19 and TRBJ2-3; D call uncertain. From germline, CDR1 is LNHDA and CDR2 SQIVND (reference sequence). This CDR3 comprises 15 residues. V shed 3 bases and J shed 2 bases, with 12 bases lying between them. The CDR3 DNA sequence: TGTGCCAGTAGTATCTTTGGTTGGGACACAGATACGCAGTATTTT. Translation: CASSIFGWDTDTQYF.